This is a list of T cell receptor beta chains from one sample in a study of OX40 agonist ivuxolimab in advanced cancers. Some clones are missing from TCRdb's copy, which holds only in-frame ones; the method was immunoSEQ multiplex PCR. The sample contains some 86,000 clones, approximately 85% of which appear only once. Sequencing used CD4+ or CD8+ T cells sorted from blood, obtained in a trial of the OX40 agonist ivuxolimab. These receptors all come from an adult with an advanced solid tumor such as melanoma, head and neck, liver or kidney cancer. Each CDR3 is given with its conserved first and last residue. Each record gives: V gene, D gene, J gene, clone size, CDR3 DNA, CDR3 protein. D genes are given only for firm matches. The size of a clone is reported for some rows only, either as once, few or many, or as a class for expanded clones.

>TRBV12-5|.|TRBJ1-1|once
TGTGCTAGTGGTTCCCCGGGAGGCACTGAAGCTTTCTTT
CASGSPGGTEAFF
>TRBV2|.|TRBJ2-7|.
TGTGCCAGCCTACGGGACCTATACGAGCAGTACTTC
CASLRDLYEQYF
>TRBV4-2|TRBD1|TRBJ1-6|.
TGTGCCAGCAGCCAAGACGCGGACAGGGATATAACACCCCTCCACTTT
CASSQDADRDITPLHF
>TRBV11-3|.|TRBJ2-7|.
TGTGCCAGCAGCTTATGGGTTTACGAGCAGTACTTC
CASSLWVYEQYF
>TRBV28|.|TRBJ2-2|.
TGTGCCAGCCAAGAGGAGAGAGCGAACACCGGGGAGCTGTTTTTT
CASQEERANTGELFF
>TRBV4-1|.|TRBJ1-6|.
TGCGCCAGCAAGCCAACCAGCAATTCACCCCTCCACTTT
CASKPTSNSPLHF
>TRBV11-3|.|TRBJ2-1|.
TGTGCCAGCAGCCAATACAATGAGCAGTTCTTC
CASSQYNEQFF
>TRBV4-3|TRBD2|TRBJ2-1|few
TGCGCCAGCAGCCTTATGTGGGGACTAGCGGGAGATGAGCAGTTCTTC
CASSLMWGLAGDEQFF
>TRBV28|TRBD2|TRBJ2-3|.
TGTGCCAGCAGTAACCCTAGCGGACTAACAGATACGCAGTATTTT
CASSNPSGLTDTQYF
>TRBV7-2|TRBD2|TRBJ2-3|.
TGTGCCAGCAGCTTAGTCGGCGGGAGGGGTGTAGATACGCAGTATTTT
CASSLVGGRGVDTQYF
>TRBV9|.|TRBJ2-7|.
TGTGCCAGCAGCGTAGCCCTACAGGGCTACGAGCAGTACTTC
CASSVALQGYEQYF
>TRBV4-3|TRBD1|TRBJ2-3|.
TGCGCCAGCAGCCAAGGGACAGGGGTTTTCACAGATACGCAGTATTTT
CASSQGTGVFTDTQYF
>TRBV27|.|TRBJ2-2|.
TGTGCCAGCAGTTCGGAAGGGGATACCGGGGAGCTGTTTTTT
CASSSEGDTGELFF
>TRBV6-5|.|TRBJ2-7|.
TGTGCCAGCAGTTGGGGACCCGGGAGAGGGTACGAGCAGTACTTC
CASSWGPGRGYEQYF
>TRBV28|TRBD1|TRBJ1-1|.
TGTGCCAGCAGTTTATGGGGGACAGTGAACACTGAAGCTTTCTTT
CASSLWGTVNTEAFF
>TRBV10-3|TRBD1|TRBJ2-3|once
TGTGCCATCAGGGCCACCGCTCTACCGGGACAGGGTAGAGATACGCAGTATTTT
CAIRATALPGQGRDTQYF
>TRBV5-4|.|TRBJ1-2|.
TGTGCCAGCAGCTTGTCGGCAGAGGACTATGGCTACACCTTC
CASSLSAEDYGYTF
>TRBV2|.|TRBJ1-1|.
TGTGCCAGCAGTGAATGGGGCCGAAGGAACACTGAAGCTTTCTTT
CASSEWGRRNTEAFF
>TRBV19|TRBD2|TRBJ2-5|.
TGTGCCAGTAGTATACTGACTAGCGGGGGAGAGACCCAGTACTTC
CASSILTSGGETQYF
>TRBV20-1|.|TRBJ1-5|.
TGCAGTGCTGGGGAATCAGAGCCCCAGCATTTT
CSAGESEPQHF
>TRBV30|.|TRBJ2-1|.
TGTGCCTGGACCCAAAACAATGAGCAGTTCTTC
CAWTQNNEQFF
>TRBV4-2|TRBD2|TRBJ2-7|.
TGTGCCAGCAGCTCCGGGACTAGCGTTTACGAGCAGTACTTC
CASSSGTSVYEQYF
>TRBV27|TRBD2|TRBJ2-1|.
TGTGCCAGCAGCGGGACTAGCTGGTTATCTTTTGAGTTCTTC
CASSGTSWLSFEFF
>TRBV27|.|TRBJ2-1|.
TGTGCCAGCAGTCCCCGGGACCTCGCCAATGAGCAGTTCTTC
CASSPRDLANEQFF
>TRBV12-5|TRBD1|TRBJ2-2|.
TGTGCTAGTGGTTTGTTCGCAGGGGGCCCCGGGGAGCTGTTTTTT
CASGLFAGGPGELFF
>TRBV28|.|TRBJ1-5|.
TGTGCCAGCAGTTTAGGGGCATGGGTACAGCCCCAGCATTTT
CASSLGAWVQPQHF
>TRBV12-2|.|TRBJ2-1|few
TGTGCAAGTCGCTTAGCCCTTGGGGGCCACCGGGTTTTTAAGCAGTTCTTC
CASRLALGGHRVFKQFF
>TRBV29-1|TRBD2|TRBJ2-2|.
TGCAGCGTTGAGGGAGCGGGAGGGCCTGGCACCGGGGAGCTGTTTTTT
CSVEGAGGPGTGELFF
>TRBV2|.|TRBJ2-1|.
TGTGCCAGCAGTGAAGCGCCTGCCCGCTACAATGAGCAGTTCTTC
CASSEAPARYNEQFF
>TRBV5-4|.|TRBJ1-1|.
TGTGCCAGCAGCTTCAGAGCCGGGGCTGAAGCTTTCTTT
CASSFRAGAEAFF
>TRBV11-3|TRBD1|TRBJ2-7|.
TGTGCCAGCAGCCCAGCCACAGGGGAGTGGTACGAGCAGTACTTC
CASSPATGEWYEQYF
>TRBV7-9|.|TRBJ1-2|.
TGTGCCAGCAGCACCTCCGGGACGAGCTTAACTAGGGGCTACACCTTC
CASSTSGTSLTRGYTF
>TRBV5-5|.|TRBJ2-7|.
TGTGCCAGCAGCTTGAGTCCGACCTACGAGCAGTACTTC
CASSLSPTYEQYF
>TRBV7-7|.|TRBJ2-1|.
TGTGCTAGCAGCGTCGGGATCCTCAATGAGCAGTTCTTC
CASSVGILNEQFF
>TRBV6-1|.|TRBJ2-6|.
TGTGCCAGCAGTGGAACAGGATCTGGGGCCAACGTCCTGACTTTC
CASSGTGSGANVLTF
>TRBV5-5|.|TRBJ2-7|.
TGTGCCAGCAGCCGTCCACAGGCCGGCTACGAGCAGTACTTC
CASSRPQAGYEQYF
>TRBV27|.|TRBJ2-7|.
TGTGCCAGCAGTCCCTCCGTTATAGGCTCCTACGAGCAGTACTTC
CASSPSVIGSYEQYF
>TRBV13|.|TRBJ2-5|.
TGTGCCAGCAGCCACCGGGACGGCCAAGAGACCCAGTACTTC
CASSHRDGQETQYF
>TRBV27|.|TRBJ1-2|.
TGTGCCAGCAGTTTTATAGCAGGGGACTATGGCTACACCTTC
CASSFIAGDYGYTF
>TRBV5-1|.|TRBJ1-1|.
TGCGCCAGCAGCTTGGAGGAAGGGAACACTGAAGCTTTCTTT
CASSLEEGNTEAFF
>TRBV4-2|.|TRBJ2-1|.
TGTGCCAGCAGCCAAGCTAGACTAGAACTCAATGAGCAGTTCTTC
CASSQARLELNEQFF
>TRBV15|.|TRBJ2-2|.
TGTGCCACCAGCAGAGAGGGCCAGCCGAACACCGGGGAGCTGTTTTTT
CATSREGQPNTGELFF
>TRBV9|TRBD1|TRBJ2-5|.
TGTGCCAGCAGCGTATGGGACAGCCAAGAGACCCAGTACTTC
CASSVWDSQETQYF
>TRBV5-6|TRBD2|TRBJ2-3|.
TGTGCCAGCAGCCTCAGGACTAGCGGGAGCCATAGCGATACGCAGTATTTT
CASSLRTSGSHSDTQYF
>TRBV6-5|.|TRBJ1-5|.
TGTGCCAGCAGTTACTCAAGGGATCAGCCCCAGCATTTT
CASSYSRDQPQHF
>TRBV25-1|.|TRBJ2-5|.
TGTGCCAGCAGTGAATACTCCCGGGGCCAAGAGACCCAGTACTTC
CASSEYSRGQETQYF
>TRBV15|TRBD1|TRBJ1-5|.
TGTGCCACCAGCAGAGGGGACAGCCGACATCAGCCCCAGCATTTT
CATSRGDSRHQPQHF
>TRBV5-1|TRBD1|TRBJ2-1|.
TGCGCCAGCAGCCCGACAGGGGGAGGTTTGAATGAGCAGTTCTTC
CASSPTGGGLNEQFF
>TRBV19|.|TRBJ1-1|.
TGTGCCAGTAGTATCTCAGGGGAGAACACTGAAGCTTTCTTT
CASSISGENTEAFF
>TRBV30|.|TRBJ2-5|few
TGTGCCTTACAGCTTCGCGACAAGTTGTACCAAGAGACCCAGTACTTC
CALQLRDKLYQETQYF
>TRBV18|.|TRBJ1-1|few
TGTGCCAGCTCACGGGCAGGACTTAACACTGAAGCTTTCTTT
CASSRAGLNTEAFF
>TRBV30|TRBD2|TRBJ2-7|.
TGTGCCTGGAGTGTATACGGCGGGAGAGTCAACGAGCAGTACTTC
CAWSVYGGRVNEQYF
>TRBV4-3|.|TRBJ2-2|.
TGCGCCAGCAGCCATTCGCAGGCCACCTATAACACCGGGGAGCTGTTTTTT
CASSHSQATYNTGELFF
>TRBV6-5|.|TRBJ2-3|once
TGTGCCAGCCGACCCGGGGGCACAGATACGCAGTATTTT
CASRPGGTDTQYF
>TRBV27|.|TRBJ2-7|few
TGTGCCAGCAGTTTATCGGTAGGGATCAACGAGCAGTACTTC
CASSLSVGINEQYF
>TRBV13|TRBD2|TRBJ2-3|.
TGTGCCAGCAGCTTAGCGCGGGAGGTCGGCACAGATACGCAGTATTTT
CASSLAREVGTDTQYF
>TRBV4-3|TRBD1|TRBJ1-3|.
TGCGCCAGCAGCCAAGATTTCTCGTATTTCGACAGGGCGTTTGCAAACACCATATATTTT
CASSQDFSYFDRAFANTIYF
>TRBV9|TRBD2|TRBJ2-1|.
TGTGCCAGCAGCGTTTCACTAGCGGGAGTCGAGCAGTTCTTC
CASSVSLAGVEQFF
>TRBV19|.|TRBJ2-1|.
TGTGCCAGTAGTATGAGGGCGGGTCGTGTCGATGAGCAGTTCTTC
CASSMRAGRVDEQFF
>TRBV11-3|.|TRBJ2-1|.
TGTGCCAGCAGCCCCGCGGCCGGGGCGAATGAGCAGTTCTTC
CASSPAAGANEQFF